A selection of T cell receptor beta chains follows, all from one sample in a study of early T cells in non-severe SARS-CoV-2 infection. TCRdb re-analysed the 5' RACE reads in MiXCR, keeping a single row per CDR3 protein. The table has just under 60,000 distinct CDR3 sequences, around 9.3% seen once. Sequencing used whole blood. These receptors all come from an adult who was a healthcare worker with PCR-confirmed SARS-CoV-2 infection or an uninfected control (not recorded which). Both conserved end residues are part of each CDR3. A D gene is named only where the DNA matches it firmly. Some rows mark clone size as missing; the rest say once, few, many or name a class of expanded clone.

v_gene: TRBV29-1; d_gene: NA; j_gene: TRBJ2-5; abundance: NA; CDR3nt: TGCAGCGTGGGGGGGCCGCAAGAGACCCAGTACTTC; CDR3aa: CSVGGPQETQYF
v_gene: TRBV28; d_gene: TRBD1; j_gene: TRBJ2-2; abundance: NA; CDR3nt: TGTGCCAGCACCTCACGTAGGGACAGCGGGGAGCTGTTTTTT; CDR3aa: CASTSRRDSGELFF
v_gene: TRBV14; d_gene: NA; j_gene: TRBJ2-7; abundance: NA; CDR3nt: TGTGCCAGCAGCCAACAGCGGTCAGCTTTCTCCTACGAGCAGTACTTC; CDR3aa: CASSQQRSAFSYEQYF
v_gene: TRBV18; d_gene: NA; j_gene: TRBJ2-7; abundance: many; CDR3nt: TGTGCCAGCTCACCTGGCACAGGACAGGAGCAGTACTTC; CDR3aa: CASSPGTGQEQYF
v_gene: TRBV19; d_gene: TRBD1; j_gene: TRBJ2-7; abundance: few; CDR3nt: TGTGCCAGTAGTATTGCCGGGACAGTCAACTCCTACGAGCAGTACTTC; CDR3aa: CASSIAGTVNSYEQYF
v_gene: TRBV28; d_gene: TRBD1; j_gene: TRBJ2-7; abundance: medium-sized; CDR3nt: TGTGCCAGCAGTTTACCCACAAACCGGACAGGGGACTCCTACGAGCAGTACTTC; CDR3aa: CASSLPTNRTGDSYEQYF
v_gene: TRBV28; d_gene: TRBD2; j_gene: TRBJ2-7; abundance: many; CDR3nt: TGTGCCAGCAGTCGACGGGGGGGAGCCTACGAGCAGTACTTC; CDR3aa: CASSRRGGAYEQYF
v_gene: TRBV7-9; d_gene: NA; j_gene: TRBJ1-1; abundance: many; CDR3nt: TGTGCCAGCAGTTATCAGGAGGTGAACACTGAAGCTTTCTTT; CDR3aa: CASSYQEVNTEAFF
v_gene: TRBV5-5; d_gene: NA; j_gene: TRBJ2-1; abundance: NA; CDR3nt: TGTGCCTCACATCGGGACGCGTTAAATGAGCAGTTCTTC; CDR3aa: CASHRDALNEQFF
v_gene: TRBV6-5; d_gene: NA; j_gene: TRBJ2-7; abundance: many; CDR3nt: TGTGCCAGCAGAAGCCAATACGAGCAGTACTTC; CDR3aa: CASRSQYEQYF
v_gene: TRBV5-6; d_gene: TRBD2; j_gene: TRBJ2-1; abundance: NA; CDR3nt: TGTGCCAGCACCGAAGCGGGAGTTAGGAATGAGCAGTTCTTC; CDR3aa: CASTEAGVRNEQFF
v_gene: TRBV4-1; d_gene: NA; j_gene: TRBJ2-5; abundance: NA; CDR3nt: TGCGCCAGCAGCCAAGGGGCTAGTTTTTCGGAGACCCAGTACTTC; CDR3aa: CASSQGASFSETQYF
v_gene: TRBV29-1; d_gene: TRBD2; j_gene: TRBJ2-1; abundance: many; CDR3nt: TGCAGCGCACGGACTAGCGACTTCAATGAGCAGTTCTTC; CDR3aa: CSARTSDFNEQFF